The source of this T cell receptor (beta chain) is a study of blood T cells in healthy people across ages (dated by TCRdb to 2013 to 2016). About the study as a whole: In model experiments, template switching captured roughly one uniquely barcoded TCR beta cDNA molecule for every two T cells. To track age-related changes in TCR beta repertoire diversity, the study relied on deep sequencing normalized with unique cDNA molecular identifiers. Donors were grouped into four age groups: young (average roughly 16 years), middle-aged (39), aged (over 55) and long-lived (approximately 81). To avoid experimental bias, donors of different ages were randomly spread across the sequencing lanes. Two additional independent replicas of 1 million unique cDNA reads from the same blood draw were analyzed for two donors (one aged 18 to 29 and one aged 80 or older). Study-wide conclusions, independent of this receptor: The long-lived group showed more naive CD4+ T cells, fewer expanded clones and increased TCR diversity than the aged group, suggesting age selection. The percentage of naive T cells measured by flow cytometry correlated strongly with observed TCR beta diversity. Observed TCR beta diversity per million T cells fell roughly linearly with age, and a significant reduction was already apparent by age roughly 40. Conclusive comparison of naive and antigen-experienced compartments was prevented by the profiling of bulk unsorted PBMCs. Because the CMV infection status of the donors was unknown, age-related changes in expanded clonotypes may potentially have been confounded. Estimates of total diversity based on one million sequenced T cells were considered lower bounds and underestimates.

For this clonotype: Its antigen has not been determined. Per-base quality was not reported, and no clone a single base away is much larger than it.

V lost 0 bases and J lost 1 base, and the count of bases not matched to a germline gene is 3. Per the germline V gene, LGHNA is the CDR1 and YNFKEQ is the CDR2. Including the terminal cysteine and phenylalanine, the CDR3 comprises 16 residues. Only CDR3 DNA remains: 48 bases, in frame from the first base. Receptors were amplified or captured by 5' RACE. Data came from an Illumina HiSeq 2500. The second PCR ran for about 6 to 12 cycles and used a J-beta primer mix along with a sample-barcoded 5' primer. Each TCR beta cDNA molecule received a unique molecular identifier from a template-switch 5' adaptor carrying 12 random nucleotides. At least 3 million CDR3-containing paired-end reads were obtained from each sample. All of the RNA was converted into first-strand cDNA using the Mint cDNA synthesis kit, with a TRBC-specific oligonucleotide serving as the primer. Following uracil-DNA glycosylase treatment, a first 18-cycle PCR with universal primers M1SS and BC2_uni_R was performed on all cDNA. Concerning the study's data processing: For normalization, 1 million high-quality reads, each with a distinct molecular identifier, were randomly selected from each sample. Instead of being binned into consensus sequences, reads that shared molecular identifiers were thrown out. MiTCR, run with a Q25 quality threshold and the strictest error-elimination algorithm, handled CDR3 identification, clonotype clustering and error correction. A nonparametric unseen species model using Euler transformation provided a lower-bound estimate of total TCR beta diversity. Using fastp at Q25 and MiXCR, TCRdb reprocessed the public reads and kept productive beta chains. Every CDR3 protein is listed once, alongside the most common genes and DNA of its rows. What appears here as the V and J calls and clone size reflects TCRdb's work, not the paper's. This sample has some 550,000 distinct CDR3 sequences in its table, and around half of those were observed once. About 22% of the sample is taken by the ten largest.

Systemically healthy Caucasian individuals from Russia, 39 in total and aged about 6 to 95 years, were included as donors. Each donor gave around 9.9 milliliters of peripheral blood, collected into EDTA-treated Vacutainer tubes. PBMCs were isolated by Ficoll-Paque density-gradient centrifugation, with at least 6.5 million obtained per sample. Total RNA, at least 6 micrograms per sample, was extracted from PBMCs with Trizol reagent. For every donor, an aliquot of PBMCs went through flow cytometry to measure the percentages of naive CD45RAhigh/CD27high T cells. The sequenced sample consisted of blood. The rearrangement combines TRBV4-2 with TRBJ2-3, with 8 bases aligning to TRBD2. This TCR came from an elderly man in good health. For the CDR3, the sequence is CASSQEPAGGTDTQYF. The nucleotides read TGTGCCAGCAGCCAAGAACCAGCGGGGGGCACAGATACGCAGTATTTT.